A selection of T cell receptor beta chains follows, all from one sample in a study of radiotherapy plus CTLA-4 blockade in lung cancer. Generated by immunoSEQ multiplex PCR, the TCRdb table keeps only in-frame clones and is missing some. Of about 97,000 clones listed, about four fifths were seen once; the top ten hold 2.8%. The material sequenced was peripheral blood, taken from a patient treated with radiotherapy plus ipilimumab. The source of these receptors is a human donor with non-small cell lung cancer who had a partial response to radiotherapy plus ipilimumab. Some clones in this sample may be carry-over from other donors' samples. CDR3s include the opening cysteine and the closing phenylalanine or tryptophan. The D gene is left open where the match is weak. Expanded clones get a size class; other rows say once, few or many, or leave the size out.

v_gene: TRBV7-9
d_gene: TRBD1
abundance: NA
j_gene: TRBJ1-4
CDR3nt: TGTGCCAGCAGCTTAGCCGGGACAGGGGTTGAAAAACTGTTTTTT
CDR3aa: CASSLAGTGVEKLFF

v_gene: TRBV30
d_gene: NA
abundance: once
j_gene: TRBJ1-5
CDR3nt: TGTGCCTGGAGTGGAAAGGGGAGGCAGCCCCAGCATTTT
CDR3aa: CAWSGKGRQPQHF

v_gene: TRBV19
d_gene: TRBD1
abundance: NA
j_gene: TRBJ1-3
CDR3nt: TGTGCCAGTAGTACAACGGACAGGCACTCTGGAAACACCATATATTTT
CDR3aa: CASSTTDRHSGNTIYF

v_gene: TRBV19
d_gene: NA
abundance: few
j_gene: TRBJ1-5
CDR3nt: TGTGCCAGTAGTACTCCCCCAGGTCAGAGATATCAGCCCCAGCATTTT
CDR3aa: CASSTPPGQRYQPQHF

v_gene: TRBV6-4
d_gene: TRBD2
abundance: NA
j_gene: TRBJ2-1
CDR3nt: TGTGCCAGCAGTCGACTAGCGGGGGTCGGCAATGAGCAGTTCTTC
CDR3aa: CASSRLAGVGNEQFF

v_gene: TRBV28
d_gene: TRBD1
abundance: NA
j_gene: TRBJ1-4
CDR3nt: TGTGCCAGCAGGCCAGGGGGCGCGGCTAATGAAAAACTGTTTTTT
CDR3aa: CASRPGGAANEKLFF

v_gene: TRBV2
d_gene: NA
abundance: NA
j_gene: TRBJ2-6
CDR3nt: TGTGCCAGCAGGACTGGACAGTTCTCTGGGGCCAACGTCCTGACTTTC
CDR3aa: CASRTGQFSGANVLTF

v_gene: TRBV30
d_gene: TRBD2
abundance: NA
j_gene: TRBJ2-3
CDR3nt: TGTGCCACAGCAGGGGGTAGCGGGAGTTCAACAGATACGCAGTATTTT
CDR3aa: CATAGGSGSSTDTQYF

v_gene: TRBV27
d_gene: NA
abundance: NA
j_gene: TRBJ2-7
CDR3nt: TGTGCCAGCAGTTTATCGGGCGGGCGCTCCTACGAGCAGTACTTC
CDR3aa: CASSLSGGRSYEQYF

v_gene: TRBV2
d_gene: TRBD1
abundance: few
j_gene: TRBJ2-2
CDR3nt: TGTGCCAGTCAACCCGTCCCGGGACAGGGGACCGGGGAGCTGTTTTTT
CDR3aa: CASQPVPGQGTGELFF

v_gene: TRBV29-1
d_gene: NA
abundance: few
j_gene: TRBJ1-2
CDR3nt: TGCAGCGCCTTAATACAGGGACGACGGGGCTACACCTTC
CDR3aa: CSALIQGRRGYTF

v_gene: TRBV10-1
d_gene: NA
abundance: NA
j_gene: TRBJ1-5
CDR3nt: TGCGCCAGCGGACAGACTACACATCGACCCCATAGCAATCAGCCCCAGCATTTT
CDR3aa: CASGQTTHRPHSNQPQHF

v_gene: TRBV2
d_gene: NA
abundance: NA
j_gene: TRBJ2-3
CDR3nt: TGTGCCAGCAGTGAACTAGCGCCGAGCACAGATACGCAGTATTTT
CDR3aa: CASSELAPSTDTQYF

v_gene: TRBV6-6
d_gene: NA
abundance: NA
j_gene: TRBJ2-5
CDR3nt: TGTGCCACCATGGGACTCGTACCGGAGACCCAGTACTTC
CDR3aa: CATMGLVPETQYF

v_gene: TRBV6-6
d_gene: NA
abundance: NA
j_gene: TRBJ1-5
CDR3nt: TGTGCCAGCAGTTACTCGATCCGGAGCGGGCAGCCCCAGCATTTT
CDR3aa: CASSYSIRSGQPQHF

v_gene: TRBV28
d_gene: NA
abundance: NA
j_gene: TRBJ1-1
CDR3nt: TGTGCCAGCAGTTTATGGCAGGCGAACACTGAAGCTTTCTTT
CDR3aa: CASSLWQANTEAFF

v_gene: TRBV19
d_gene: NA
abundance: NA
j_gene: TRBJ2-7
CDR3nt: TGTGCCAGTAGTCCAGGACTGGATCGGGAGCAGTACTTC
CDR3aa: CASSPGLDREQYF

v_gene: TRBV2
d_gene: TRBD2
abundance: NA
j_gene: TRBJ2-1
CDR3nt: TGTGCCAGCAGCCCGACTAGCGGGAGGGTATGGGAGCAGTTCTTC
CDR3aa: CASSPTSGRVWEQFF

v_gene: TRBV18
d_gene: TRBD1
abundance: NA
j_gene: TRBJ1-3
CDR3nt: TGTGCCAGCTCACCACAGGGGGCCGGGTCAGGAAACACCATATATTTT
CDR3aa: CASSPQGAGSGNTIYF

v_gene: TRBV4-1
d_gene: TRBD2
abundance: NA
j_gene: TRBJ2-7
CDR3nt: TGCGCCAGCAGCCAAGGGTTAAGCGGGAGGGCGCCCATCTACGAGCAGTACTTC
CDR3aa: CASSQGLSGRAPIYEQYF

v_gene: TRBV2
d_gene: NA
abundance: few
j_gene: TRBJ1-6
CDR3nt: TGTGCCAGCAGTGAACAGGGTCGGTCACCCCTCCACTTT
CDR3aa: CASSEQGRSPLHF

v_gene: TRBV19
d_gene: TRBD2
abundance: NA
j_gene: TRBJ2-3
CDR3nt: TGTGCCAGTACCCGGGGGGGCTCCGCAGATACGCAGTATTTT
CDR3aa: CASTRGGSADTQYF

v_gene: TRBV5-5
d_gene: NA
abundance: NA
j_gene: TRBJ2-6
CDR3nt: TGTGCCAGCAGCTCCGTCGACAGGATAAGCCCCTCTGGGGCCAACGTCCTGACTTTC
CDR3aa: CASSSVDRISPSGANVLTF

v_gene: TRBV28
d_gene: TRBD1
abundance: many
j_gene: TRBJ2-1
CDR3nt: TGTGCCAGCACCCGCGGACAGGGGTACAATGAGCAGTTCTTC
CDR3aa: CASTRGQGYNEQFF

v_gene: TRBV7-3
d_gene: NA
abundance: NA
j_gene: TRBJ1-1
CDR3nt: TGTGCCAGCAGCTCTTGGTCAACTACTGAAGCTTTCTTT
CDR3aa: CASSSWSTTEAFF

v_gene: TRBV9
d_gene: NA
abundance: few
j_gene: TRBJ2-2
CDR3nt: TGTGCCAGCAGCGTCCTCGGGGACACCGGGGAGCTGTTTTTT
CDR3aa: CASSVLGDTGELFF

v_gene: TRBV29-1
d_gene: TRBD1
abundance: NA
j_gene: TRBJ1-2
CDR3nt: TGCAGCGTTGGAACAGGGGTCCCTGTTGGCTACACCTTC
CDR3aa: CSVGTGVPVGYTF

v_gene: TRBV7-2
d_gene: NA
abundance: NA
j_gene: TRBJ2-5
CDR3nt: TGTGCCAGCATCCAGACAAACGGGGTAGGGACCCAGTACTTC
CDR3aa: CASIQTNGVGTQYF

v_gene: TRBV11-2
d_gene: TRBD1
abundance: once
j_gene: TRBJ2-3
CDR3nt: TGTGCCAGCAGCTTGGACAGGGGCTCAGATACGCAGTATTTT
CDR3aa: CASSLDRGSDTQYF

v_gene: TRBV11-2
d_gene: NA
abundance: NA
j_gene: TRBJ2-7
CDR3nt: TGTGCCAGCAGCAAAGTCCTATCGAAAACCTACGAGCAGTACTTC
CDR3aa: CASSKVLSKTYEQYF

v_gene: TRBV7-9
d_gene: NA
abundance: once
j_gene: TRBJ2-5
CDR3nt: TGTGCCAGCACCCCGGGGCGGGGATCAGAGACCCAGTACTTC
CDR3aa: CASTPGRGSETQYF

v_gene: TRBV9
d_gene: NA
abundance: NA
j_gene: TRBJ2-1
CDR3nt: TGTGCCAGCAGCGTAGCGGAAGGGGCCTCCTACAATGAGCAGTTCTTC
CDR3aa: CASSVAEGASYNEQFF

v_gene: TRBV7-2
d_gene: NA
abundance: NA
j_gene: TRBJ1-5
CDR3nt: TGTGCCAGCAGCTCTAATAGCAATCAGCCCCAGCATTTT
CDR3aa: CASSSNSNQPQHF

v_gene: TRBV6-1
d_gene: TRBD1
abundance: NA
j_gene: TRBJ2-7
CDR3nt: TGTGCCAGCAGTCTTGACAGGGGCAGGGGCTACGAGCAGTACTTC
CDR3aa: CASSLDRGRGYEQYF

v_gene: TRBV10-1
d_gene: TRBD1
abundance: NA
j_gene: TRBJ2-7
CDR3nt: TGCGCCAGCAGCCTACAGGGGTCGTACGAGCAGTACTTC
CDR3aa: CASSLQGSYEQYF

v_gene: TRBV2
d_gene: TRBD1
abundance: once
j_gene: TRBJ1-1
CDR3nt: TGTGCCAGCAGATCGACAGGGTTTACTGAAGCTTTCTTT
CDR3aa: CASRSTGFTEAFF

v_gene: TRBV5-1
d_gene: TRBD2
abundance: many
j_gene: TRBJ2-7
CDR3nt: TGCGCCAGCAGCTTGGCGGGGGGTACAGAGCAGTACTTC
CDR3aa: CASSLAGGTEQYF

v_gene: TRBV5-4
d_gene: NA
abundance: once
j_gene: TRBJ1-6
CDR3nt: TGTGCCAGCACCCCGGGGTCCCCAGATAATTCACCCCTCCACTTT
CDR3aa: CASTPGSPDNSPLHF

v_gene: TRBV28
d_gene: NA
abundance: NA
j_gene: TRBJ2-2
CDR3nt: TGTGCCAGCAGTTTATTAGGTAGCGGGAACACCGGGGAGCTGTTTTTT
CDR3aa: CASSLLGSGNTGELFF

v_gene: TRBV27
d_gene: TRBD1
abundance: few
j_gene: TRBJ2-5
CDR3nt: TGTGCCAGCAGTCCAGGACCTGGACAGGGGTTGGAGACCCAGTACTTC
CDR3aa: CASSPGPGQGLETQYF

v_gene: TRBV5-1
d_gene: TRBD1
abundance: NA
j_gene: TRBJ2-7
CDR3nt: TGCGCCAGCAGCACAGGACAGGGGGTCCACGAGCAGTACTTC
CDR3aa: CASSTGQGVHEQYF

v_gene: TRBV10-3
d_gene: TRBD1
abundance: NA
j_gene: TRBJ2-7
CDR3nt: TGTGCCATCAGTGACCCCGGGACAGCCTCCTACGAGCAGTACTTC
CDR3aa: CAISDPGTASYEQYF

v_gene: TRBV11-2
d_gene: NA
abundance: NA
j_gene: TRBJ2-5
CDR3nt: TGTGCCAGCAGCTTAGTAGGGGGTCTGAGCGAGACCCAGTACTTC
CDR3aa: CASSLVGGLSETQYF

v_gene: TRBV2
d_gene: TRBD1
abundance: many
j_gene: TRBJ1-1
CDR3nt: TGTGCCAGCAGTTGGACAGGGGGCACTGAAGCTTTCTTT
CDR3aa: CASSWTGGTEAFF

v_gene: TRBV11-2
d_gene: TRBD1
abundance: NA
j_gene: TRBJ1-2
CDR3nt: TGTGCCAGCAGGTGGACAGGAGAGCATGGCTACACCTTC
CDR3aa: CASRWTGEHGYTF

v_gene: TRBV11-2
d_gene: NA
abundance: few
j_gene: TRBJ1-1
CDR3nt: TGTGCCAGCAGCTTAGTAGGGGTTGGCGGTGAAGCTTTCTTT
CDR3aa: CASSLVGVGGEAFF

v_gene: TRBV29-1
d_gene: NA
abundance: NA
j_gene: TRBJ2-1
CDR3nt: TGCAGCGTTTATCCGGGACAAAGTGTGGGTGAGCAGTTCTTC
CDR3aa: CSVYPGQSVGEQFF

v_gene: TRBV28
d_gene: TRBD2
abundance: few
j_gene: TRBJ2-5
CDR3nt: TGTGCCAGCATTGGTAGCGGGGGACTGAGTCGAGAGACCCAGTACTTC
CDR3aa: CASIGSGGLSRETQYF

v_gene: TRBV7-9
d_gene: TRBD1
abundance: NA
j_gene: TRBJ2-1
CDR3nt: TGTGCCAGCAGCCCCCCCCGCCGGGACAGGGGCCTATACAATGAGCAGTTCTTC
CDR3aa: CASSPPRRDRGLYNEQFF

v_gene: TRBV4-1
d_gene: NA
abundance: few
j_gene: TRBJ2-6
CDR3nt: TGCGCCAGCAGCCAAGATTCGGCAGGGGGGTCTTTCTCTGGGGCCAACGTCCTGACTTTC
CDR3aa: CASSQDSAGGSFSGANVLTF

v_gene: TRBV12-5
d_gene: TRBD1
abundance: few
j_gene: TRBJ2-1
CDR3nt: TGTGCTAGTGGTAAAACAGGGGGGTCTTACAATGAGCAGTTCTTC
CDR3aa: CASGKTGGSYNEQFF

v_gene: TRBV7-6
d_gene: NA
abundance: NA
j_gene: TRBJ1-1
CDR3nt: TGTGCCAGCAGCTTAGGACAGAACACTGAAGCTTTCTTT
CDR3aa: CASSLGQNTEAFF

v_gene: TRBV5-1
d_gene: NA
abundance: NA
j_gene: TRBJ1-1
CDR3nt: TGCGCCAGCAGCACTAGACTGAACACTGAAGCTTTCTTT
CDR3aa: CASSTRLNTEAFF

v_gene: TRBV2
d_gene: TRBD2
abundance: NA
j_gene: TRBJ2-5
CDR3nt: TGTGCCAGCAGTGAAGCGGGCGCTAGCGGGTGGCAAGAGACCCAGTACTTC
CDR3aa: CASSEAGASGWQETQYF

v_gene: TRBV11-3
d_gene: NA
abundance: NA
j_gene: TRBJ2-7
CDR3nt: TGTGCCAGCAGCTTAGGGGGACACTACGAGCAGTACTTC
CDR3aa: CASSLGGHYEQYF

v_gene: TRBV11-3
d_gene: TRBD2
abundance: NA
j_gene: TRBJ2-7
CDR3nt: TGTGCCAGCAGCCTTAGCGGGAGCCACGAGCAGTACTTC
CDR3aa: CASSLSGSHEQYF

v_gene: TRBV6-6
d_gene: NA
abundance: NA
j_gene: TRBJ1-6
CDR3nt: TGTGCCAGCAGTCCTTCGACAGTAAATAATTCACCCCTCCACTTT
CDR3aa: CASSPSTVNNSPLHF

v_gene: TRBV19
d_gene: TRBD1
abundance: NA
j_gene: TRBJ2-2
CDR3nt: TGTGCCAGTAGTACGGGGACAGGGAAAACTGGGGAGCTGTTTTTT
CDR3aa: CASSTGTGKTGELFF

v_gene: TRBV6-1
d_gene: NA
abundance: NA
j_gene: TRBJ2-6
CDR3nt: TGTGCCAGCAGTGGACGAGGGCATTCTGGGGCCAACGTCCTGACTTTC
CDR3aa: CASSGRGHSGANVLTF

v_gene: TRBV7-6
d_gene: TRBD2
abundance: NA
j_gene: TRBJ2-7
CDR3nt: TGTGCCAGCAGCTTATACGTTAGCGGGAGCTCCTACGAGCAGTACTTC
CDR3aa: CASSLYVSGSSYEQYF